The rows below give T cell receptor beta chains drawn from one sample of a study of CXCR3-negative and CXCR3-positive naive CD8 T cells. TCRdb re-called the 5' RACE reads and catalogs CDR3 proteins one per entry, DNA excluded. The sample totals tens of thousands of distinct CDR3 sequences; its top ten clones hold around 4%. Sequenced: naive CXCR3- CD8+ T cells from blood. These receptor sequences come from a human donor in good health. Some clones in this sample may be carry-over from other donors' samples. Both conserved end residues are part of each CDR3. The order of the fields is J gene, CDR3 length, V gene, CDR3 protein.

TRBJ2-7	14	TRBV9	CASSVGDSHYEQYF
TRBJ2-3	15	TRBV5-1	CASRIRAADTDTQYF
TRBJ2-3	17	TRBV12-3/TRBV12-4	CASSSPPLAGGTDTQYF
TRBJ2-7	15	TRBV5-5	CASSFAAPVAYEQYF
TRBJ2-1	17	TRBV6-2/TRBV6-3	CASSYGIRGDPYNEQFF
TRBJ2-5	19	TRBV12-3/TRBV12-4	CASSQPPQSLRGAGETQYF
TRBJ2-1	16	TRBV7-8	CASSLRLAGAYNEQFF
TRBJ2-1	14	TRBV29-1	CSVGDRDFLREQFF
TRBJ2-7	17	TRBV5-4	CASSLVAGASGGYEQYF
TRBJ2-3	16	TRBV4-1	CASSQDGGPRTDTQYF
TRBJ2-7	14	TRBV20-1	CSAQPQTVLYEQYF
TRBJ2-3	16	TRBV20-1	CSARDRKGGISDTQYF
TRBJ2-1	17	TRBV4-3	CASSQDFPSVAAQGQFF
TRBJ2-5	14	TRBV5-1	CASSLVGDQETQYF
TRBJ2-7	15	TRBV28	CASSLADRATYEQYF
TRBJ1-2	19	TRBV20-1	CSARDYPHETGGLPYGYTF
TRBJ2-1	14	TRBV6-5	CASRTTAAYNEQFF
TRBJ2-7	14	TRBV30	CAWSSGTGVHEQYF
TRBJ2-1	14	TRBV28	CASRGVGSYNEQFF
TRBJ2-7	14	TRBV5-1	CASSFTGSSYEQYF
TRBJ2-3	13	TRBV29-1	CSVEAEPPVTQYF
TRBJ1-2	16	TRBV20-1	CSARAHRGTVTDGYTF
TRBJ2-5	15	TRBV6-1	CASSEAAGGQETQYF
TRBJ1-2	14	TRBV27	CASARGDRAEGYTF
TRBJ1-1	11	TRBV29-1	CSVGKGTEAFF
TRBJ2-2	11	TRBV29-1	CSLGGTGELFF